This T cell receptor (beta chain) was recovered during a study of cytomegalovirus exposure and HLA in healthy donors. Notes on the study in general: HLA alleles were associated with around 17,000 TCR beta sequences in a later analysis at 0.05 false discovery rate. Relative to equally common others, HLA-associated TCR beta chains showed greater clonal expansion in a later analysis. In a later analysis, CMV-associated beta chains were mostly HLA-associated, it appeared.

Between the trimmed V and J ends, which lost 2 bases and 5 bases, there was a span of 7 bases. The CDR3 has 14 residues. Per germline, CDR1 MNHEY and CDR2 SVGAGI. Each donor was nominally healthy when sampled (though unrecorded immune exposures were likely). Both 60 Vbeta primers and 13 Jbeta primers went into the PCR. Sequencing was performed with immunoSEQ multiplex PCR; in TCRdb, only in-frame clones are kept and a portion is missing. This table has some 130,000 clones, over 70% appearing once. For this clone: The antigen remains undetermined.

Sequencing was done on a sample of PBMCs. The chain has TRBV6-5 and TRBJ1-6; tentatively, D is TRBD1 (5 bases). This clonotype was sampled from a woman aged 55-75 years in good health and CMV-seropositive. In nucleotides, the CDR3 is TGTGCCAGCAGTTACGGGGGGAATAATTCACCCCTCCACTTT. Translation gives CASSYGGNNSPLHF.